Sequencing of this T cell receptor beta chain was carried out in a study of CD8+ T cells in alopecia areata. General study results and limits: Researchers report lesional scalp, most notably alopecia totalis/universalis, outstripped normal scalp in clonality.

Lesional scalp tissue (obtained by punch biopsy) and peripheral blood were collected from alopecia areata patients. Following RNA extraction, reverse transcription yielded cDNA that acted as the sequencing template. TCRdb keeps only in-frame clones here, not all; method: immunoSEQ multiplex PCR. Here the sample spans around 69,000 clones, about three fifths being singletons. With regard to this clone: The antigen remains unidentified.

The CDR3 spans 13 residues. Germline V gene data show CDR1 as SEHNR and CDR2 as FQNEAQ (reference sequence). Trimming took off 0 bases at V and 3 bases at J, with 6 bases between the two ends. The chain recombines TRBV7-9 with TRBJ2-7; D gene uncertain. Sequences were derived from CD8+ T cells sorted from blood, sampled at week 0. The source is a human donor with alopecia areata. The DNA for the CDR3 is TGTGCCAGCAGCTTAGCGGGCGACTACGAGCAGTACTTC. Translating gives CASSLAGDYEQYF.